Each of the 7 T cell receptor beta chains below was sequenced from the same sample in a study of blood T cell repertoires in COVID-19. The method was immunoSEQ multiplex PCR; TCRdb's version includes in-frame clones alone and lacks a portion of them. The table records about 270,000 clones, around nine tenths of them present only once. The sample was peripheral blood. All receptors come from a man aged 40-49 years with active or convalescent COVID-19.

The rearrangement joins TRBV7-9 to TRBJ2-7; 10 positions agree with TRBD2. The CDR3 is 15 amino acids. V was clipped by 5 bases and J by 4 bases; unmatched bases: 8. The germline gives CDR1 SEHNR, CDR2 FQNEAQ (reference sequence). The CDR3 DNA is TGTGCCAGCAGCCAACTAGCGGGAAGGGAGTACGAGCAGTACTTC. Translation: CASSQLAGREYEQYF.

The chain joins TRBV3-1 (or the pseudogene TRBV3-2) to TRBJ2-3; 14 bases are shared with TRBD2. V lost 0 bases, J lost 0 bases, and 5 bases stayed unmatched. CDR1 and CDR2 from the germline V gene are LGHDT and YNNKEL (reference sequence). This CDR3 comprises 19 residues. The CDR3 sequence: CASSQDGTSGRASTDTQYF. The CDR3 region has the DNA TGTGCCAGCAGCCAAGACGGGACTAGCGGGAGAGCTAGCACAGATACGCAGTATTTT.

This rearrangement joins TRBV6-2 or TRBV6-3 to TRBJ1-5; possible D gene TRBD1, 5 bases. V shed 5 bases and J shed 7 bases, with 12 bases lying between them. This CDR3 is 13 amino acids long. Germline V gene lookup returns CDR1 MNHEY and CDR2 SVGEGT. CDR3 amino acids: CASSDTRGQPQHF. CDR3 bases: TGTGCCAGCAGTGACACCCGGGGGCAGCCCCAGCATTTT.

The chain employs TRBV7-6 and TRBJ1-3; D ambiguous. CDR3 length: 15 residues. Germline assignment: CDR1 SGHVS and CDR2 FNYEAQ. V was shortened by 1 base and J by 7 bases, with 14 bases between the two germline ends. The CDR3 spells CASSLGEAPGNTIYF. The CDR3 DNA is TGTGCCAGCAGCTTAGGCGAGGCCCCGGGGAACACCATATATTTT.

The chain combines TRBV5-1 with TRBJ2-7; a possible D gene is TRBD2 (6 bases). V was clipped by 3 bases and J by 3 bases, with 19 bases between them. Germline lookup yields CDR1 SGHRS and CDR2 YFSETQ. This CDR3 is 16 amino acids long. Written as DNA, the CDR3 is TGCGCCAGCAGCTCGGGGACTGTCGGTGACTACTACGAGCAGTACTTC. The encoded protein is CASSSGTVGDYYEQYF.

This clone has just a few counts. V usage is TRBV5-8 and J usage is TRBJ1-2; tentatively, D is TRBD1 (5 bases). Trimming removed 0 bases from V and 6 bases from J, with 9 bases in between. The CDR3 loop spans 13 amino acids. CDR1 and CDR2 from the germline V gene are SGHTS and YDEGEE. CDR3 coding DNA: TGTGCCAGCAGCTTGGCAGGGCTTCATGGCTACACCTTC. Encoded protein: CASSLAGLHGYTF. Drawing the rest from reference TRBV5-8 and TRBJ1-2, the complete variable domain is EAGVTQSPTHLIKTRGQQATLRCSPISGHTSVYWYQQALGLGLQFLLWYDEGEERNRGNFPPRFSGRQFPNYSSELNVNALELEDSALYLCASSLAGLHGYTFGSGTRLTVV.

The chain links TRBV10-3 to TRBJ2-7; a weak D match, TRBD2 (5 bases). The CDR3 has 14 residues. V was clipped by 0 bases and J by 2 bases, with 8 bases between them. Germline V gene lookup returns CDR1 ENHRY and CDR2 SYGVKD. The CDR3 nucleotides read TGTGCCATCAGTGAGTCGCTCGGGGCCTACGAGCAGTACTTC. As protein: CAISESLGAYEQYF.